This T cell receptor (beta chain) was sequenced for a study of T cells in Graves' hyperthyroidism and ophthalmopathy. Across the study: Peripheral blood sampling occurred at initial diagnosis, before any treatment.

CDR1 SGDLS and CDR2 YYNGEE come from the germline V gene. This CDR3 has 13 residues. V shed 7 bases, J shed 11 bases, and the junction held 13 bases outside the gene matches. Diagnoses rested on clinical symptoms, serum thyroxine and TRAb, thyroid ultrasound and orbital computed tomography. TCR beta CDR3 regions were amplified from RNA transcripts. HTBI primers were used for first-round RT-PCR of the TCR CDR3. TCRdb reprocessed the multiplex PCR reads via MiXCR and lists one record per CDR3 protein. The sample lists around 800,000 distinct CDR3 sequences, around 38% seen once, with over 8% in the top ten.

Material: blood. The chain combines TRBV9 with TRBJ1-1; 8 bases match TRBD1. The TCR comes from a man between 18 and 35 years old with Graves' hyperthyroidism. This CDR3 is CASSPSRGREAFF. CDR3 nucleotides: TGTGCCAGCTCACCTAGCAGGGGGCGCGAGGCTTTCTTT.